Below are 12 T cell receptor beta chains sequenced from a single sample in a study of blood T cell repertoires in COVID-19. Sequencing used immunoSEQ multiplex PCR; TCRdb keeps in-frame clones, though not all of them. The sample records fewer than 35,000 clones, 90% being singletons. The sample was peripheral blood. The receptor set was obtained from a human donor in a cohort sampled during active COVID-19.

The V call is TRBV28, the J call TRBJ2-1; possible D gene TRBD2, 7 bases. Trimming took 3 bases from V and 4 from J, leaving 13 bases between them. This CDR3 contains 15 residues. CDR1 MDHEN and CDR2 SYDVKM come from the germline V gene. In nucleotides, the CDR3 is TGTGCCAGCAGTTTGGGGGGGGCTAGGTACAATGAGCAGTTCTTC. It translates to CASSLGGARYNEQFF.

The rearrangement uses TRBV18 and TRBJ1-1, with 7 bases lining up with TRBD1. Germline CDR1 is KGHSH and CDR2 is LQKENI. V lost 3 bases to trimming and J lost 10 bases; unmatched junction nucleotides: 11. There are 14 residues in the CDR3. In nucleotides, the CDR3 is TGTGCCAGCTCACCCGGGACGGGCGAGGGGGCAGCTTTCTTT. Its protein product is CASSPGTGEGAAFF.

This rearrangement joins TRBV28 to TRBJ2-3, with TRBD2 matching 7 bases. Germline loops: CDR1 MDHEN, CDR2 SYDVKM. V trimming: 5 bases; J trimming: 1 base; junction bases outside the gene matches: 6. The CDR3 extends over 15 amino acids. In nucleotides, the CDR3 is TGTGCCAGCAGTCCCATTGGGAGGGGCACAGATACGCAGTATTTT. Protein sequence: CASSPIGRGTDTQYF. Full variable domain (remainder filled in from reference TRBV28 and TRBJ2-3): DVKVTQSSRYLVKRTGEKVFLECVQDMDHENMFWYRQDPGLGLRLIYFSYDVKMKEKGDIPEGYSVSREKKERFSLILESASTNQTSMYLCASSPIGRGTDTQYFGPGTRLTVL.

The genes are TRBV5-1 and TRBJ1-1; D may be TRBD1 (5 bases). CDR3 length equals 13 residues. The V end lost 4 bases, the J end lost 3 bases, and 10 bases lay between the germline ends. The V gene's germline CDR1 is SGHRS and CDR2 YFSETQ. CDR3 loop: CASSGWGDTEAFF. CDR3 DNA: TGCGCCAGCAGCGGGTGGGGGGACACTGAAGCTTTCTTT. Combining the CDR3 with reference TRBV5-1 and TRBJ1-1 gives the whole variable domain KAGVTQTPRYLIKTRGQQVTLSCSPISGHRSVSWYQQTPGQGLQFLFEYFSETQRNKGNFPGRFSGRQFSNSRSEMNVSTLELGDSALYLCASSGWGDTEAFFGQGTRLTVV.

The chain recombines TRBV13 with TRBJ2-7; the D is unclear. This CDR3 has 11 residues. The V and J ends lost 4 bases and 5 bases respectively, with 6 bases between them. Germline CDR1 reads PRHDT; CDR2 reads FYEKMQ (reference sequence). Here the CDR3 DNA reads TGTGCCAGCAGCTCCCTCCACGAGCAGTACTTC. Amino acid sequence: CASSSLHEQYF.

CDR3 amino acids: CASSVSGIDTNEQFF. CDR3 sequence (DNA): TGTGCCAGCAGCGTTAGCGGAATAGATACAAATGAGCAGTTCTTC. The chain uses TRBV9 and TRBJ2-1; weak D call: TRBD2 (6 bases). Trimming took 2 bases from V and 7 from J, leaving 16 bases between them. Per germline, CDR1 SGDLS and CDR2 YYNGEE. The CDR3 has 15 amino acids. The full variable domain, rest sourced from reference TRBV9 and TRBJ2-1, is DSGVTQTPKHLITATGQRVTLRCSPRSGDLSVYWYQQSLDQGLQFLIQYYNGEERAKGNILERFSAQQFPDLHSELNLSSLELGDSALYFCASSVSGIDTNEQFFGPGTRLTVL.

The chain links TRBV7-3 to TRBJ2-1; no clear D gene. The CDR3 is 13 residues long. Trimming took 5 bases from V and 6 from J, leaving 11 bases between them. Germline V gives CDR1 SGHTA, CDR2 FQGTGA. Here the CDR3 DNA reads TGTGCCAGCAGCCTGACTGGGTCCAATGAGCAGTTCTTC. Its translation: CASSLTGSNEQFF.

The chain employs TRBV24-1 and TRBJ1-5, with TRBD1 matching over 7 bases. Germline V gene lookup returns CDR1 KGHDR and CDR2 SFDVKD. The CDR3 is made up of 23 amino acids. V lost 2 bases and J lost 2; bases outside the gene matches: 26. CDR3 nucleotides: TGTGCCACCAGTGATTCAACCCCAGAATCATGGGCAACCCGCGGGACAGGCAATCAGCCCCAGCATTTT. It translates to CATSDSTPESWATRGTGNQPQHF.

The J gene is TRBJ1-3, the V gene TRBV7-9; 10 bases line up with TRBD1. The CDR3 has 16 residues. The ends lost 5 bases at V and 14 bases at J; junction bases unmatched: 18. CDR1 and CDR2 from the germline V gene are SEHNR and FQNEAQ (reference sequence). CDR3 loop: CASSPPPGQGSVSLYF. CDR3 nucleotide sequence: TGTGCCAGCAGCCCCCCTCCGGGACAGGGGTCCGTTTCTTTATATTTT.

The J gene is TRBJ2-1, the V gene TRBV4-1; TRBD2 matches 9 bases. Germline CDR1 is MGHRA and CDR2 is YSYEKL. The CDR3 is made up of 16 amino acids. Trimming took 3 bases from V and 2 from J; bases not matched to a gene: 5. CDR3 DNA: TGCGCCAGCAGCCATCCAAGCGGGAGGCCCTACAATGAGCAGTTCTTC. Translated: CASSHPSGRPYNEQFF.

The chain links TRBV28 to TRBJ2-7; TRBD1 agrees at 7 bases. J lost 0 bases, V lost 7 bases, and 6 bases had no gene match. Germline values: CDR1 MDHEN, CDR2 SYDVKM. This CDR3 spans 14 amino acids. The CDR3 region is CASIPGQSSYEQYF. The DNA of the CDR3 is TGTGCCAGCATCCCGGGACAGAGCTCCTACGAGCAGTACTTC.

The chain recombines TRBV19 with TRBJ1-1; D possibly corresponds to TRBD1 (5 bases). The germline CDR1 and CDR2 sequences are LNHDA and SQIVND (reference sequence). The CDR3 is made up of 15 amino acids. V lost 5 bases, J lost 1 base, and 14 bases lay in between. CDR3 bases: TGTGCCAGTAGTCCCTCAGACAGACCGAACACTGAAGCTTTCTTT. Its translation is CASSPSDRPNTEAFF.